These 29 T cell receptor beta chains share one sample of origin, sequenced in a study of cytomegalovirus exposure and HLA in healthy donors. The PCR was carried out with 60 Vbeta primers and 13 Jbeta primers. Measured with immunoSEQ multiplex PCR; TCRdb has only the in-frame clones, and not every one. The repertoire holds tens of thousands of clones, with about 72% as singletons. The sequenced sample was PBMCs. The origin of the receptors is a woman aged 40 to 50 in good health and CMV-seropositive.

In DNA form, the CDR3 reads TGTGCCAGCAGCTTAGGGAGCTCTGGGGCCAACGTCCTGACTTTC. Translation gives CASSLGSSGANVLTF. The chain links TRBV5-6 to TRBJ2-6; weak D call: TRBD2 (5 bases). Germline V CDR1 and CDR2: SGHDT, YYEEEE. This CDR3 has 15 amino acids. The V and J ends lost 2 bases and 0 bases respectively, with 6 bases between them.

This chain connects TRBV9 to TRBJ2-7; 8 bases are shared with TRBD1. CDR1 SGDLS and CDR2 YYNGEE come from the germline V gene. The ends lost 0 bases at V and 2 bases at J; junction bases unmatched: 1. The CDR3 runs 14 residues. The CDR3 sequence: CASSVGQGPYEQYF. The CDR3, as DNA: TGTGCCAGCAGCGTAGGACAGGGGCCCTACGAGCAGTACTTC.

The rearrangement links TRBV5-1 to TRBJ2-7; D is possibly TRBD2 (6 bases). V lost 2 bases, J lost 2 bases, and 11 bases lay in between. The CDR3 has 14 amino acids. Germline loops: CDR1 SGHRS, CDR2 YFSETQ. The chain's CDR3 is CASSFVSGAYEQYF. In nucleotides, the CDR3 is TGCGCCAGCAGCTTCGTGTCGGGAGCCTACGAGCAGTACTTC.

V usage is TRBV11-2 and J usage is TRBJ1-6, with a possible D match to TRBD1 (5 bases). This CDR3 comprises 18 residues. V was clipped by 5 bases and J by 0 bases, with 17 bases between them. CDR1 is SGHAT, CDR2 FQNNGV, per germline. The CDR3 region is CASSHRTRKSSYNSPLHF. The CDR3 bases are TGTGCCAGCAGCCACAGGACCAGGAAGAGCTCCTATAATTCACCCCTCCACTTT.

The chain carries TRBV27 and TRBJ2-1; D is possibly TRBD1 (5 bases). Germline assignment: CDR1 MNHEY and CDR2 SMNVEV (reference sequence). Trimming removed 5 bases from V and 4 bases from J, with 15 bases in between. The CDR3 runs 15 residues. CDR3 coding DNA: TGTGCCAGCAGTCCCCCAGGGAAAATTTACAATGAGCAGTTCTTC. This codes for CASSPPGKIYNEQFF.

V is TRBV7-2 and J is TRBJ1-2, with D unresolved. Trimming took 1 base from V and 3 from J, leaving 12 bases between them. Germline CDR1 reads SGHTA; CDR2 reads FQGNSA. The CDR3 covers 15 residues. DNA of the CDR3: TGTGCCAGCAGCTTAGGGTCGGGGTCGGACTATGGCTACACCTTC. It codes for CASSLGSGSDYGYTF.

In DNA form, the CDR3 reads TGTGCCAGCTCACGCTCCGTAAGTGACTCCGGGGAGCTGTTTTTT. Its translation: CASSRSVSDSGELFF. V gene TRBV18 combines with J gene TRBJ2-2; D remains unclear. Germline loops: CDR1 KGHSH, CDR2 LQKENI. The ends were cut back, 4 bases at V and 6 bases at J, with 15 bases in the middle. The CDR3 extends over 15 amino acids.

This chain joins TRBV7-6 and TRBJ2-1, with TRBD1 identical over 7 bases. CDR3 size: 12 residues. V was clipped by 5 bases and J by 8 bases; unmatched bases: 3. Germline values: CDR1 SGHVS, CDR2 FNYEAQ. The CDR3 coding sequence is TGTGCCAGCAGCCGGACAGGCGATGAGCAGTTCTTC. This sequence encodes CASSRTGDEQFF. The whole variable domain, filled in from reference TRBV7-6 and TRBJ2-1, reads GAGVSQSPRYKVTKRGQDVALRCDPISGHVSLYWYRQALGQGPEFLTYFNYEAQQDKSGLPNDRFSAERPEGSISTLTIQRTEQRDSAMYRCASSRTGDEQFFGPGTRLTVL.

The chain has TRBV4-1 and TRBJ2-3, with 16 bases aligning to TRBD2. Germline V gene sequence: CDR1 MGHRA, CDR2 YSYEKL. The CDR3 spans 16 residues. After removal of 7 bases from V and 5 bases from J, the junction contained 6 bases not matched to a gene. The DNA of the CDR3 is TGCGCCAGCAAGATGGGACTAGCGGGGGGGGGAGATACGCAGTATTTT. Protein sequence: CASKMGLAGGGDTQYF.

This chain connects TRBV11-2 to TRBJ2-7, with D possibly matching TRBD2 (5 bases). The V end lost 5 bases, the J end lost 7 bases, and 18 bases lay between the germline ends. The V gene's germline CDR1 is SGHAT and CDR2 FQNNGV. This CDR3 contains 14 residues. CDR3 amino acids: CASSPDRTAGEQYF. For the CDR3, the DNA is TGTGCCAGCAGCCCGGACCGGACGGCGGGTGAGCAGTACTTC. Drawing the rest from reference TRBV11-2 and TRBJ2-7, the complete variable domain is EAGVAQSPRYKIIEKRQSVAFWCNPISGHATLYWYQQILGQGPKLLIQFQNNGVVDDSQLPKDRFSAERLKGVDSTLKIQPAKLEDSAVYLCASSPDRTAGEQYFGPGTRLTVT.

CDR3 sequence reads: CASSATGTPNIQYF. The CDR3 nucleotides read TGTGCCAGCAGCGCGACCGGGACACCAAACATTCAGTACTTC. The gene calls are TRBV7-2 and TRBJ2-4; TRBD1 might be the D (6 bases). Trimming cost V 5 bases and J 6 bases, with 14 bases left between them. The CDR3 totals 14 residues. Germline V CDR1 and CDR2: SGHTA, FQGNSA.

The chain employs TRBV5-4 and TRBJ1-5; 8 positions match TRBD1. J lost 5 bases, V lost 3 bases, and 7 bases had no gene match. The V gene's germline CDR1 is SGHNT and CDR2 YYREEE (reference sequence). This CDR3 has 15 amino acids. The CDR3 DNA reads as TGTGCCAGCAGCTCAGGGGGCGGAGCAGATCAGCCCCAGCATTTT. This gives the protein CASSSGGGADQPQHF.

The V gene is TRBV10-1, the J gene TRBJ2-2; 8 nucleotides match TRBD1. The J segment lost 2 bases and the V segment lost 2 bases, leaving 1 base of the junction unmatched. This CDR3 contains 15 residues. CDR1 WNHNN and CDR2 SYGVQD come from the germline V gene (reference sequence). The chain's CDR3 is CASSEDRGNTGELFF. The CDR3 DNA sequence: TGCGCCAGCAGTGAGGACAGGGGAAACACCGGGGAGCTGTTTTTT.

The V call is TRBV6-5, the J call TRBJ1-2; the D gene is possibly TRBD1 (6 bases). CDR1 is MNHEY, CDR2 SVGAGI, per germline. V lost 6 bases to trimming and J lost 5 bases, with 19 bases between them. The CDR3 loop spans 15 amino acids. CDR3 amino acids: CASSPGGARRYGYTF. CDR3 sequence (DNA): TGTGCCAGCAGCCCTGGGGGGGCCAGGAGGTATGGCTACACCTTC.

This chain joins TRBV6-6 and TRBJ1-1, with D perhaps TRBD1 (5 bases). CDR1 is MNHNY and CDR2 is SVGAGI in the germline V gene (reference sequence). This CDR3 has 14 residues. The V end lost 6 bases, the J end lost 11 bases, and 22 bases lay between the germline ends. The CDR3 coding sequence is TGTGCCAGCAGAGGGGCCTTCGGATATACGGTGGCTTTCTTT. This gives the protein CASRGAFGYTVAFF.

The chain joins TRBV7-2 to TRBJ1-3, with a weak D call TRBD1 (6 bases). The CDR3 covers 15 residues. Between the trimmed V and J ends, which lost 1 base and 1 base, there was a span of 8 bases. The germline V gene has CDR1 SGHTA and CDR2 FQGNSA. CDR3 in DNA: TGTGCCAGCAGCTTAGAGACAGGTTCTGGAAACACCATATATTTT. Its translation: CASSLETGSGNTIYF.

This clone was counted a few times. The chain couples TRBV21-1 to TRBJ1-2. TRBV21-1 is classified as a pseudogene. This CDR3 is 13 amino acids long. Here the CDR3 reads CASTGVGYYGYTF. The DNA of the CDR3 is TGTGCCAGCACCGGAGTGGGTTACTATGGCTACACCTTC.

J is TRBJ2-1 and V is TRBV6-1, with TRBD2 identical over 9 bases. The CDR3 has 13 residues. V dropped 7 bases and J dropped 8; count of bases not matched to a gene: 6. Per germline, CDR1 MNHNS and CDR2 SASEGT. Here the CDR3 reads CASIAGESDEQFF. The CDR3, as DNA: TGTGCCAGCATAGCGGGGGAGAGCGATGAGCAGTTCTTC.

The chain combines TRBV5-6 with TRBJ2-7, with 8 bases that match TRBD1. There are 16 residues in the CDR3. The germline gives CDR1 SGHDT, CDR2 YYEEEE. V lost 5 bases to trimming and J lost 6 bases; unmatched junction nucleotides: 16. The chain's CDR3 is CASSSQTQGARAEQYF. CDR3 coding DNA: TGTGCCAGCAGTTCGCAGACTCAGGGGGCGCGGGCCGAGCAGTACTTC.

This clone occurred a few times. The CDR3 DNA reads as TGTGCCAGCAGCCAAGACTGGGTCGGGACTACAGCGGATACGCAGTATTTT. This gives the protein CASSQDWVGTTADTQYF. The V call is TRBV9, the J call TRBJ2-3; 7 bases fit TRBD2. Looked up from germline, CDR1 is SGDLS and CDR2 is YYNGEE. V lost 4 bases, J lost 6 bases, and 17 bases stayed unmatched. The CDR3 spans 17 residues.

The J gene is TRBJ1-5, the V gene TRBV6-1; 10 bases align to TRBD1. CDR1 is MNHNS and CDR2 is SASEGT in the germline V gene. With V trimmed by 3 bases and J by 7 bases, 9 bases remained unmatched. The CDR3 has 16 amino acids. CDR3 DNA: TGTGCCAGCAGTGACGCCGGACAGGGGGACGGGCAGCCCCAGCATTTT. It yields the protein CASSDAGQGDGQPQHF.

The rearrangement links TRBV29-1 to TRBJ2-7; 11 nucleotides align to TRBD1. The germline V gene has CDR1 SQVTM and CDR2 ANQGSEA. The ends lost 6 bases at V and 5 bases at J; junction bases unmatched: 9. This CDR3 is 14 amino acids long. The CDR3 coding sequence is TGCAGCGTCCGCGGGACAGGGGGGGACAACGAGCAGTACTTC. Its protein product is CSVRGTGGDNEQYF.

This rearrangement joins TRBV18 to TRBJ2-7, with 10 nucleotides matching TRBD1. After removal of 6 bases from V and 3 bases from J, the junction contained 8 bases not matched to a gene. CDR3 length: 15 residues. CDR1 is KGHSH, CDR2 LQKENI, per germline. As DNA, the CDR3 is TGTGCCAGCTCGCTAGGGACAGGGGCCCTCTACGAGCAGTACTTC. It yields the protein CASSLGTGALYEQYF.

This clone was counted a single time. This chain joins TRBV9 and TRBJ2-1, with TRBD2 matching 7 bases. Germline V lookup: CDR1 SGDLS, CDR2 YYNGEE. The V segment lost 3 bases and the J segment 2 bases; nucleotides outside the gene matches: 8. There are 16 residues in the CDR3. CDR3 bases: TGTGCCAGCAGCGAGGGGACCGGGACTACCTACAATGAGCAGTTCTTC. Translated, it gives CASSEGTGTTYNEQFF. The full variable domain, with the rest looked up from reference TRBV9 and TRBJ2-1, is DSGVTQTPKHLITATGQRVTLRCSPRSGDLSVYWYQQSLDQGLQFLIQYYNGEERAKGNILERFSAQQFPDLHSELNLSSLELGDSALYFCASSEGTGTTYNEQFFGPGTRLTVL.

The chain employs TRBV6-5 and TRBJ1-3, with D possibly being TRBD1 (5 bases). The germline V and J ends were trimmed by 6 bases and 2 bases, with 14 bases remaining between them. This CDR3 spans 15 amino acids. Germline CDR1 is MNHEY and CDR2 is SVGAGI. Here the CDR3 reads CASSSLGGPGNTIYF. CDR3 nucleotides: TGTGCCAGCAGCTCACTCGGGGGACCTGGAAACACCATATATTTT.

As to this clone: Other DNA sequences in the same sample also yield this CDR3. The CDR3 region is CASSPATGPNQPQHF. The CDR3 DNA reads TGTGCCAGCTCACCCGCCACAGGGCCAAATCAGCCCCAGCATTTT. The V call is TRBV18, the J call TRBJ1-5, with a weak D call TRBD1 (6 bases). CDR1 is KGHSH and CDR2 is LQKENI in the germline V gene. Trimming cost V 3 bases and J 4 bases, with 13 bases left between them. This CDR3 contains 15 residues.

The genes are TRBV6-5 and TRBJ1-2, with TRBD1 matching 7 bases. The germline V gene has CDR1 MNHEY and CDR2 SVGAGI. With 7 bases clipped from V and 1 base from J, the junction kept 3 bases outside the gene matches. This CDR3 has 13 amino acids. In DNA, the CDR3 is TGTGCCAGCACAGGGGGTTTTAACTATGGCTACACCTTC. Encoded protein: CASTGGFNYGYTF.

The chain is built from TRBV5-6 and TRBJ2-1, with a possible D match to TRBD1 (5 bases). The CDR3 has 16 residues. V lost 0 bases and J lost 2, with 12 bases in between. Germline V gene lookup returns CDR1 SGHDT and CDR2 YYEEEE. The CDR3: CASSLDLGPPYNEQFF. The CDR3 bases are TGTGCCAGCAGCTTGGATCTGGGGCCCCCCTACAATGAGCAGTTCTTC.

CDR3 DNA sequence: TGTGCCACCAGCAGAGATTTGGGGGTAGCGGGGCCCGCAGATACGCAGTATTTT. As protein: CATSRDLGVAGPADTQYF. The chain joins TRBV15 to TRBJ2-3, with 8 bases fitting TRBD2. The CDR3 is 18 amino acids. The germline gives CDR1 LNHNV, CDR2 YYDKDF (reference sequence). J lost 4 bases, V lost 0 bases, and 12 bases had no gene match.